This entry lists 32 T cell receptor beta chains sequenced from one sample in a study of metastatic and nonmetastatic thyroid tumors. TCRdb reanalyzed the PCR reads with MiXCR. The sample carries 30,000 to 35,000 clones, approximately 19% recorded once. Every patient was untreated before thyroid surgery. Sequenced material: blood. The receptors here all came from a female donor with papillary thyroid cancer or a benign thyroid nodule (not recorded which). Some clones in this sample may be carry-over from other donors' samples.

This clone was seen a few times. The chain joins TRBV6-1 to TRBJ2-1; 7 nucleotides match TRBD1. In germline, CDR1 is MNHNS, CDR2 SASEGT. This CDR3 is 13 amino acids long. V was clipped by 4 bases and J by 8 bases; unmatched bases: 5. In nucleotides, the CDR3 is TGTGCCAGCAGTGGACAGGGTGCCGATGAGCAGTTCTTC. Amino acids: CASSGQGADEQFF.

This chain links TRBV2 with TRBJ2-1; D is unclear. This CDR3 is built from 12 residues. Trimming shortened V by 7 bases and J by 5 bases, and 9 bases separated the two germline ends. Germline V gene sequence: CDR1 SNHLY, CDR2 FYNNEI. The CDR3 region has the DNA TGTGCCAGCATCCTTCGAGACAATGAGCAGTTCTTC. This sequence encodes CASILRDNEQFF.

This clone turned up a few times. At one boundary the junction diverges from the germline segment, which might be a read error. CDR3 nucleotides: TGTACCAGCAGTTACGGGCCCCGGACCTACGAGCAGTACTTC. Its protein is CTSSYGPRTYEQYF. This chain uses TRBV6-5 with TRBJ2-7; no clear D gene. The CDR3 is made up of 14 amino acids. Germline lookup yields CDR1 MNHEY and CDR2 SVGAGI.

This chain uses TRBV6-5 with TRBJ1-2; D is unresolved. CDR3 length: 11 amino acids. CDR1 and CDR2 from the germline V gene are MNHEY and SVGAGI. Deletions cut 3 bases from V and 7 bases from J, with 6 bases between. DNA for the CDR3: TGTGCCAGCAGTTATCTTGGTGGCTACACCTTC. Translating it yields CASSYLGGYTF.

As to this clone: A much larger clone lies one base from this, so it may be a read error. The same CDR3 is also encoded by other DNA sequences in this sample. The chain carries TRBV3-1 and TRBJ1-1; no clear D. Germline-derived CDR1 and CDR2 are LGHDT and YNNKEL (reference sequence). The CDR3 is 16 amino acids. The V end was cut by 1 base, the J end by 4 bases, with 16 bases between. CDR3 sequence: CASSQARGGRITEAFF. The CDR3 nucleotides read TGTGCCAGCAGCCAAGCACGGGGAGGGAGAATCACTGAAGCTTTCTTT.

At least ten counts were recorded for this clone. The chain recombines TRBV19 with TRBJ2-1; D is ambiguous. Germline V gene sequence: CDR1 LNHDA, CDR2 SQIVND (reference sequence). This CDR3 has 16 amino acids. Trimming left V 6 bases short and J 3 bases short, with 18 bases between. CDR3 residues: CASRGPLLGFYNEQFF. In nucleotides, the CDR3 is TGTGCCAGTAGAGGGCCGTTATTGGGGTTCTACAATGAGCAGTTCTTC.

Within the sample, this clone is medium-sized. At the DNA level, this CDR3 is encoded by other sequences in the same sample as well. V gene TRBV19 combines with J gene TRBJ2-6; D is undetermined. CDR3 size: 14 residues. Trimming stripped 2 bases from V and 0 bases from J, with 2 bases between. Germline CDR1 reads LNHDA; CDR2 reads SQIVND (reference sequence). CDR3 bases: TGTGCCAGTAGTATAAGCTCTGGGGCCAACGTCCTGACTTTC. Its translation: CASSISSGANVLTF.

The chain combines TRBV6-5 with TRBJ1-1; no reliable D call. The V end lost 3 bases, the J end lost 3 bases, and 8 bases lay between the germline ends. The CDR3 loop spans 13 amino acids. CDR1 is MNHEY, CDR2 SVGAGI, per germline. As DNA, the CDR3 is TGTGCCAGCAGTTATAGGGCATACACTGAAGCTTTCTTT. It translates to CASSYRAYTEAFF.

In its sample, this clone was seen many times. The chain uses TRBV7-8 and TRBJ2-7, with D hard to call. Between the trimmed V and J ends, which lost 6 bases and 2 bases, there was a span of 14 bases. This CDR3 region has 14 residues. CDR1 and CDR2 from the germline V gene are SGHVS and FQNEAQ. The CDR3 loop reads CASREGPVTYEQYF. The CDR3 DNA reads TGTGCCAGCAGGGAAGGACCGGTTACCTACGAGCAGTACTTC.

This clone has a count of ten or more. The chain is built from TRBV7-2 and TRBJ2-5; D not certain. This CDR3 region has 12 residues. Trimming took off 1 base at V and 5 bases at J, with 5 bases between the two ends. Per the germline V gene, CDR1 is SGHTA and CDR2 is FQGNSA. The CDR3 coding sequence is TGTGCCAGCAGCTTAGAGGCCGAGACCCAGTACTTC. Residues: CASSLEAETQYF.

This clone was found many times. The rearrangement uses TRBV4-1 and TRBJ1-2; D perhaps matches TRBD1 (6 bases). The CDR3 contains 14 residues. The ends were cut back, 0 bases at V and 3 bases at J, with 8 bases in the middle. Germline loops: CDR1 MGHRA, CDR2 YSYEKL. The CDR3 loop reads CASSQERTDYGYTF. For the CDR3, the DNA is TGCGCCAGCAGCCAAGAGAGGACAGACTATGGCTACACCTTC.

The sample holds many counts of this clone. The genes are TRBV7-2 and TRBJ2-3; D may be TRBD1 (6 bases). Germline CDR1 and CDR2: SGHTA and FQGNSA. V gave up 5 bases and J gave up 0 bases, with 21 bases separating them. The CDR3 covers 18 residues. This CDR3 reads CASSPWGQVVSSTDTQYF. CDR3 nucleotide sequence: TGTGCCAGCAGCCCGTGGGGACAAGTCGTTTCTAGCACAGATACGCAGTATTTT.

In this sample, this clone turned up many times. The CDR3 spells CASSLVGSENTEAFF. The CDR3 bases are TGCGCCAGCAGCTTGGTGGGCAGTGAGAACACTGAAGCTTTCTTT. V gene TRBV5-1 combines with J gene TRBJ1-1; D gene uncertain. The CDR3 has 15 amino acids. Trimming left V 0 bases short and J 1 base short, with 10 bases between. In germline, CDR1 is SGHRS, CDR2 YFSETQ.

The chain employs TRBV7-9 and TRBJ2-7, with D maybe TRBD1 (6 bases). The CDR3 has 13 amino acids. Germline CDR1 and CDR2: SEHNR and FQNEAQ (reference sequence). V lost 5 bases to trimming and J lost 7 bases, with 15 bases between them. DNA of the CDR3: TGTGCCAGCAGCCTGTTACAGGGCTTGGAGCAGTACTTC. It encodes CASSLLQGLEQYF.

This clone was recorded many times. The chain recombines TRBV20-1 with TRBJ2-2, with 9 nucleotides matching TRBD2. The V and J ends lost 1 base and 3 bases, in that order; junction bases with no gene match: 3. The CDR3 covers 15 residues. Germline V gene sequence: CDR1 DFQATT, CDR2 SNEGSKA (reference sequence). CDR3 nucleotide sequence: TGCAGTGCTAGAGTCCCTAGCGGGGACACCGGGGAGCTGTTTTTT. The encoded protein is CSARVPSGDTGELFF.

The chain employs TRBV7-3 and TRBJ1-1, with D tentatively TRBD1 (5 bases). The CDR3 is made up of 17 amino acids. Germline-derived CDR1 and CDR2 are SGHTA and FQGTGA. Trimming shortened V by 5 bases and J by 1 base, and 20 bases separated the two germline ends. CDR3: CASSTPGRGVENTEAFF. The DNA for the CDR3 is TGTGCCAGCAGCACCCCAGGAAGGGGAGTCGAGAACACTGAAGCTTTCTTT.

The sample holds a few counts of this clone. The chain combines TRBV5-1 with TRBJ2-2; D is unresolved. Germline V gene sequence: CDR1 SGHRS, CDR2 YFSETQ. V dropped 0 bases and J dropped 5 bases, with 14 bases sitting between them. This CDR3 region has 16 residues. The CDR3 here is CASSLATTTVTGELFF. For the CDR3, the DNA is TGCGCCAGCAGCTTGGCCACCACGACGGTTACCGGGGAGCTGTTTTTT.

This clone has ten or more counts. The rearrangement links TRBV11-2 to TRBJ1-5; unclear D gene. The CDR3 length is 14 residues. CDR1 and CDR2 (germline): SGHAT, FQNNGV. V shed 0 bases and J shed 4 bases, with 7 bases lying between them. The CDR3 here is CASSLERRNQPQHF. In DNA form, the CDR3 reads TGTGCCAGCAGCTTAGAAAGGAGGAATCAGCCCCAGCATTTT.

This clone was recorded a few times. The DNA for the CDR3 is TGTGCCACCGGGCAGGGAGCATCTTCACCCCTCCACTTT. It yields the protein CATGQGASSPLHF. V is TRBV6-1 and J is TRBJ1-6; the D gene is possibly TRBD1 (5 bases). Trimming cost V 10 bases and J 9 bases, with 16 bases left between them. Looked up from germline, CDR1 is MNHNS and CDR2 is SASEGT. The CDR3 extends over 13 amino acids.

This clone was seen at least ten times. The chain has TRBV2 and TRBJ2-5; D is possibly TRBD1 (6 bases). Germline values: CDR1 SNHLY, CDR2 FYNNEI. The CDR3 spans 15 residues. V was pared by 1 base and J by 4 bases, with 13 bases between. The CDR3, as DNA: TGTGCCAGCAGTGAAGAAGGTCAGGGGCCAGAGACCCAGTACTTC. It is translated as CASSEEGQGPETQYF.

This chain connects TRBV11-1 to TRBJ2-2; 7 positions match TRBD2. CDR1 is SGHAT, CDR2 FQDESV, per germline (reference sequence). The length of the CDR3 is 16 residues. Trimming cost V 3 bases and J 2 bases; bases outside gene matches: 6. The DNA for the CDR3 is TGTGCCAGCAGCTTCGGGAGCGGGGTCAACACCGGGGAGCTGTTTTTT. Translation: CASSFGSGVNTGELFF.

This clone was counted at least ten times. J is TRBJ1-1 and V is TRBV11-2; TRBD1 is a possible D gene (5 bases). CDR1 SGHAT and CDR2 FQNNGV come from the germline V gene. This CDR3 contains 15 residues. V was clipped by 2 bases and J by 0 bases, with 10 bases between them. The DNA of the CDR3 is TGTGCCAGCAGCTTATTTGGGGGTATGAACACTGAAGCTTTCTTT. It codes for CASSLFGGMNTEAFF.

The chain combines TRBV11-2 with TRBJ2-5; maybe TRBD2 (6 bases). This CDR3 contains 14 residues. V lost 3 bases and J lost 4, with 12 bases in between. CDR1 and CDR2 (germline): SGHAT, FQNNGV. The CDR3 nucleotides read TGTGCCAGCAGCTTTTCCGGGGGAGGAGAGACCCAGTACTTC. It specifies CASSFSGGGETQYF.

This clone was seen only a few times. V gene TRBV28 combines with J gene TRBJ1-1, with 7 bases aligning to TRBD1. J was trimmed by 1 base and V by 7 bases; bases with no gene match: 9. Germline V CDR1 and CDR2: MDHEN, SYDVKM. This CDR3 is built from 15 residues. CDR3 nucleotide sequence: TGTGCCAGCACCAATCCCGGGACAGCGAACACTGAAGCTTTCTTT. This translates into CASTNPGTANTEAFF.

V and J are TRBV2 and TRBJ2-7; D unclear. Germline V CDR1 and CDR2: SNHLY, FYNNEI. This CDR3 has 11 amino acids. Trimming took off 3 bases at V and 5 bases at J, with 5 bases between the two ends. As DNA, the CDR3 is TGTGCCAGCAGTGATTGGAACGAGCAGTACTTC. Translation: CASSDWNEQYF.

There are many counts of this clone. The chain links TRBV10-3 to TRBJ1-5, with D tentatively TRBD1 (5 bases). The germline V and J ends were trimmed by 4 bases and 1 base, with 11 bases remaining between them. Looked up from germline, CDR1 is ENHRY and CDR2 is SYGVKD. This CDR3 has 15 amino acids. CDR3 region: CAISGDGSSNQPQHF. Here the CDR3 DNA reads TGTGCCATCAGTGGGGACGGCTCAAGCAATCAGCCCCAGCATTTT.

There are many counts of this clone. V is TRBV6-4 and J is TRBJ1-2; D unclear. The CDR3 loop spans 15 amino acids. Germline CDR1 reads MRHNA; CDR2 reads SNTAGT. Trimming cost V 0 bases and J 1 base, with 9 bases left between them. This chain's CDR3 is CASSDSGYYNYGYTF. As DNA, the CDR3 is TGTGCCAGCAGTGACTCAGGTTATTATAACTATGGCTACACCTTC.

This clone has ten or more counts. The chain carries TRBV11-3 and TRBJ2-5; D is possibly TRBD1 (6 bases). CDR1 SGHNT and CDR2 YENEEA come from the germline V gene. The length of the CDR3 is 14 residues. The V and J ends lost 5 bases and 2 bases respectively, with 12 bases between them. CDR3 bases: TGTGCCAGCAGCCTAGGGACAAATCAAGAGACCCAGTACTTC. Protein product: CASSLGTNQETQYF.

This clone rates as medium-sized (0.01 to 0.1%). J is TRBJ2-2 and V is TRBV6-1; D remains unclear. In germline, CDR1 is MNHNS, CDR2 SASEGT. V lost 9 bases, J lost 1 base, and 3 bases lay in between. This CDR3 spans 11 amino acids. CDR3: CASKNTGELFF. DNA of the CDR3: TGTGCCAGTAAGAACACCGGGGAGCTGTTTTTT.

This clone was counted ten times or more. The gene calls are TRBV12-3 or TRBV12-4 and TRBJ2-2; D not resolved. The CDR3 covers 15 residues. V dropped 5 bases and J dropped 4 bases, with 14 bases sitting between them. CDR3 protein: CASSPDHPATGELFF. The CDR3 DNA sequence: TGTGCCAGCAGTCCGGACCACCCGGCCACCGGGGAGCTGTTTTTT.

Judged by abundance, this clone is medium-sized. This chain uses TRBV19 with TRBJ1-2; TRBD1 matches 11 bases. The V and J ends lost 4 bases and 7 bases, in that order; junction bases with no gene match: 8. Germline lookup yields CDR1 LNHDA and CDR2 SQIVND (reference sequence). The CDR3 is made up of 15 amino acids. The CDR3: CASSRRTGGAGGYTF. CDR3 in DNA: TGTGCCAGTAGTAGGAGGACAGGGGGCGCCGGTGGCTACACCTTC.

This clone was seen repeatedly, ten times or more. CDR3: CASSFWGSGTGELFF. Written as DNA, the CDR3 is TGTGCCAGCAGCTTCTGGGGATCGGGCACCGGGGAGCTGTTTTTT. The J gene is TRBJ2-2, the V gene TRBV11-1, with D unclear. V was cut by 3 bases and J by 4 bases, with 12 bases left in between. Germline assignment: CDR1 SGHAT and CDR2 FQDESV (reference sequence). This CDR3 is 15 amino acids long.